Listed below are T cell receptor beta chains from one sample, sequenced in a study of T cells in Graves' hyperthyroidism and ophthalmopathy. Using its own MiXCR run on the multiplex PCR reads, TCRdb lists one record per CDR3 protein. This table has about 610,000 distinct CDR3 sequences, roughly 15% appearing once. Specimen: blood. These receptors were collected from a woman between 40 and 55 years old with Graves' ophthalmopathy. Each CDR3 is given with its conserved first and last residue. D genes are given only for firm matches. Rows give clone size only sometimes, using once, few, many, or a class for an expanded clone.

once	-	TRBJ2-5	TRBV28	CASIAREETQYF	TGTGCCAGCATAGCCAGGGAGGAGACCCAGTACTTC
-	-	TRBJ2-7	TRBV20-1	CSARRWASRGYEQYF	TGCAGTGCTAGGAGGTGGGCTTCTCGGGGTTACGAGCAGTACTTC
many	TRBD1	TRBJ2-7	TRBV28	CASSPTDRVYEQYF	TGTGCCAGCAGCCCCACGGACAGGGTCTACGAGCAGTACTTC
-	-	TRBJ1-2	TRBV14	CASSQELSYGYTF	TGTGCCAGCAGCCAAGAGCTCTCCTATGGCTACACCTTC
many	-	TRBJ1-2	TRBV7-2	CASSLKEDCCGYTF	TGTGCCAGCAGCTTAAAAGAGGACTGCTGCGGCTACACCTTC
many	TRBD1	TRBJ1-1	TRBV19	CASSSRQGLSAFF	TGTGCCAGTAGTTCGAGACAGGGGCTTTCCGCTTTCTTT
-	-	TRBJ2-5	TRBV10-3	CAISESTRQKETQYF	TGTGCCATCAGTGAGTCGACGCGACAGAAAGAGACCCAGTACTTC
-	-	TRBJ2-5	TRBV28	CASTSRRETQYF	TGTGCCAGCACTTCCAGGAGGGAGACCCAGTACTTC
few	-	TRBJ2-7	TRBV13	CASSLGPEEQYF	TGTGCCAGCAGCTTAGGACCGGAAGAGCAGTACTTC
many	-	TRBJ2-2	TRBV20-1	CSAELANTGELFF	TGCAGTGCCGAGTTAGCGAACACCGGGGAGCTGTTTTTT
few	-	TRBJ2-2	TRBV24-1	CATSRGQGTGELFF	TGTGCCACCAGTCGGGGGCAGGGCACCGGGGAGCTGTTTTTT
few	TRBD1	TRBJ2-7	TRBV19	CASSWDRGAYEQYF	TGTGCCAGTAGCTGGGACAGGGGAGCCTACGAGCAGTACTTC
few	-	TRBJ2-5	TRBV7-9	CASSLQRSPHQETQYF	TGTGCCAGCAGCTTACAGCGGTCCCCCCACCAAGAGACCCAGTACTTC
many	-	TRBJ1-2	TRBV15	CATSNPGVGYGYTF	TGTGCCACCAGCAATCCAGGGGTTGGCTATGGCTACACCTTC
once	-	TRBJ1-1	TRBV28	CASRPPLMNTEAFF	TGTGCCAGCAGACCCCCGCTCATGAACACTGAAGCTTTCTTT
many	-	TRBJ1-2	TRBV12-3/TRBV12-4	CASSSLGENGYTF	TGTGCCAGCAGTTCATTGGGTGAGAATGGCTACACCTTC
few	-	TRBJ2-7	TRBV30	CAWRDLRGAYEQYF	TGTGCCTGGAGGGATCTCAGGGGGGCCTACGAGCAGTACTTC
many	TRBD1	TRBJ1-1	TRBV7-3	CASSSGTGNPEAFF	TGTGCCAGCAGCTCGGGGACAGGGAACCCTGAAGCTTTCTTT
many	TRBD2	TRBJ2-7	TRBV7-2	CASSLGGASGSRSYEQYF	TGTGCCAGCAGCTTAGGAGGCGCTAGCGGGAGTAGATCCTACGAGCAGTACTTC
many	-	TRBJ1-1	TRBV11-2	CASSLLGMTMNTEAFF	TGTGCCAGCAGCTTATTAGGGATGACTATGAACACTGAAGCTTTCTTT
many	TRBD2	TRBJ2-7	TRBV30	CAWSGISGSGYEQYF	TGTGCCTGGAGTGGAATTAGCGGGAGTGGGTACGAGCAGTACTTC
-	-	TRBJ2-7	TRBV10-1	CASSESLGSYEQYF	TGCGCCAGCAGTGAGTCGTTGGGGTCCTACGAGCAGTACTTC
many	TRBD2	TRBJ2-2	TRBV6-2/TRBV6-3	CASSYRGSGSFGTGELFF	TGTGCCAGCAGTTACCGCGGTAGCGGGAGTTTCGGAACCGGGGAGCTGTTTTTT
many	TRBD2	TRBJ2-7	TRBV7-2	CASSHVAGGSYEQYF	TGTGCCAGCAGTCACGTGGCGGGAGGCTCCTACGAGCAGTACTTC
-	TRBD2	TRBJ2-7	TRBV6-2/TRBV6-3	CASRIKPGTSGTYEQYF	TGTGCCAGCAGGATCAAGCCCGGGACTAGCGGGACCTACGAGCAGTACTTC
few	-	TRBJ2-7	TRBV2	CASSSPTGRTYEQYF	TGTGCCAGCAGTTCCCCGACGGGACGTACCTACGAGCAGTACTTC
many	TRBD1	TRBJ2-5	TRBV2	CASSPRLGGRRQETQYF	TGTGCCAGCAGTCCCCGCCTAGGGGGCCGGAGACAAGAGACCCAGTACTTC
-	-	TRBJ2-3	TRBV12-3/TRBV12-4	CASILGRDTDTQYF	TGTGCCAGCATACTTGGCAGGGACACAGATACGCAGTATTTT
many	TRBD1	TRBJ1-6	TRBV19	CASSMAAGGADNSPLHF	TGTGCCAGTAGTATGGCGGCAGGGGGCGCGGATAATTCACCCCTCCACTTT
many	-	TRBJ2-2	TRBV7-2	CASSLSVTGELFF	TGTGCCAGCAGTCTAAGCGTCACCGGGGAGCTGTTTTTT
-	-	TRBJ2-7	TRBV15	CATEGPSYEQYF	TGTGCCACCGAAGGGCCATCCTACGAGCAGTACTTC
many	-	TRBJ2-4	TRBV11-2	CASSLLGIQYF	TGTGCCAGCAGCTTATTGGGGATTCAGTACTTC
many	TRBD1	TRBJ2-7	TRBV28	CASSWGQGVDEQYF	TGTGCCAGCAGTTGGGGACAGGGGGTCGACGAGCAGTACTTC
once	TRBD2	TRBJ2-5	TRBV7-2	CASTEPSGRWETQYF	TGTGCCAGCACCGAGCCTAGCGGGAGGTGGGAGACCCAGTACTTC
few	TRBD2	TRBJ2-7	TRBV4-2	CASSQTGTSGYEQYF	TGTGCCAGCAGCCAAACCGGGACTAGCGGCTACGAGCAGTACTTC
-	TRBD1	TRBJ2-7	TRBV27	CASSLSGQGVNEQYF	TGTGCCAGCAGTTTATCGGGGCAGGGGGTTAACGAGCAGTACTTC
many	-	TRBJ2-5	TRBV18	CASSPKTGRETQYF	TGTGCCAGCTCACCGAAGACAGGGAGGGAGACCCAGTACTTC
many	-	TRBJ1-1	TRBV6-2/TRBV6-3	CASSYSSRPNTEAFF	TGTGCCAGCAGTTACTCGTCCAGGCCTAACACTGAAGCTTTCTTT
-	-	TRBJ2-5	TRBV12-3/TRBV12-4	CASSALEEETQYF	TGTGCCAGCAGCGCACTAGAAGAAGAGACCCAGTACTTC
-	-	TRBJ1-2	TRBV28	CASRPDSHYGYTF	TGTGCCAGCAGGCCAGACAGCCACTATGGCTACACCTTC
many	-	TRBJ2-7	TRBV11-1	CASSSFGTRETYEQYF	TGTGCCAGCAGCTCCTTCGGGACTCGTGAGACCTACGAGCAGTACTTC
many	-	TRBJ1-1	TRBV5-6	CASREGRYTEAFF	TGTGCCAGCAGAGAGGGGAGGTACACTGAAGCTTTCTTT
many	-	TRBJ2-2	TRBV20-1	CSAGGPANTGELFF	TGCAGTGCTGGGGGTCCCGCGAACACCGGGGAGCTGTTTTTT
once	-	TRBJ2-5	TRBV5-1	CASSLAGEAETQYF	TGCGCCAGCAGCTTGGCAGGGGAAGCAGAGACCCAGTACTTC
many	-	TRBJ2-7	TRBV6-2/TRBV6-3	CASSFVSPGVQGEQYF	TGTGCCAGCAGTTTTGTTTCTCCGGGAGTGCAAGGCGAGCAGTACTTC
many	-	TRBJ1-5	TRBV12-3/TRBV12-4	CASSRDLVVWPQHF	TGTGCCAGCAGTCGGGACCTAGTAGTGTGGCCCCAGCATTTT
many	TRBD1	TRBJ1-1	TRBV15	CATSRADRPKSEAFF	TGTGCCACCAGCAGAGCGGACAGGCCGAAGTCTGAAGCTTTCTTT
many	-	TRBJ2-5	TRBV5-1	CASSLRSVQETQYF	TGCGCCAGCAGCTTGAGGAGCGTCCAAGAGACCCAGTACTTC